These T cell receptor beta chains were read from a single sample in a study of regulatory T cells in long-lasting Graves disease. TCRdb reprocessed the multiplex PCR reads via MiXCR and lists one record per CDR3 protein. The table records roughly 430,000 distinct CDR3 sequences, 20% to 25% of them present only once. This material consisted of peripheral blood mononuclear cells (PBMCs), taken when the disease was refractory, from a patient treated with antithyroid drugs. The receptor set was obtained from a female donor with Graves disease. Each CDR3 is given with its conserved first and last residue. Each record gives: V gene, clone size, J gene, D gene, CDR3 protein, CDR3 DNA. D genes are given only for firm matches. Clone size is given for some rows only: seen once, a few or many times, or a class if the clone is expanded.

TRBV6-1	.	TRBJ2-3	TRBD2	CASSKGLAGVGDTQYF	TGTGCCAGCAGTAAGGGACTAGCGGGAGTAGGAGATACGCAGTATTTT
TRBV6-1	many	TRBJ2-5	TRBD1	CASSQGQGGRETQYF	TGTGCCAGCAGTCAGGGACAGGGGGGGAGAGAGACCCAGTACTTC
TRBV28	few	TRBJ2-1	.	CASSLGRSYNEQFF	TGTGCCAGCAGTTTAGGGCGCTCCTACAATGAGCAGTTCTTC
TRBV2	many	TRBJ2-7	.	CASNQWRGYEQYF	TGTGCCAGCAATCAGTGGCGCGGGTACGAGCAGTACTTC
TRBV5-1	.	TRBJ2-5	TRBD2	CASSRSGTQETQYF	TGCGCCAGCAGCCGGAGCGGGACCCAAGAGACCCAGTACTTC
TRBV6-4	many	TRBJ1-1	.	CASSDEGRTRWEAFF	TGTGCCAGCAGTGACGAAGGACGGACTAGATGGGAAGCTTTCTTT
TRBV5-1	few	TRBJ2-6	.	CASSLVGGRNSGANVLTF	TGCGCCAGCAGCTTGGTTGGGGGAAGAAACTCTGGGGCCAACGTCCTGACTTTC
TRBV24-1	few	TRBJ1-1	.	CATSDTFEAFF	TGTGCCACCAGCGATACATTTGAAGCTTTCTTT
TRBV2	many	TRBJ2-7	.	CASRKLPQGSYEQYF	TGTGCCAGCAGGAAACTGCCACAGGGCTCCTACGAGCAGTACTTC
TRBV6-2/TRBV6-3	many	TRBJ1-2	TRBD1	CASSYRQGARGYTF	TGTGCCAGCAGTTACAGACAGGGGGCACGAGGCTACACCTTC
TRBV20-1	few	TRBJ2-7	.	CSASGTLRDYEQYF	TGCAGTGCTAGCGGGACCCTACGGGACTACGAGCAGTACTTC